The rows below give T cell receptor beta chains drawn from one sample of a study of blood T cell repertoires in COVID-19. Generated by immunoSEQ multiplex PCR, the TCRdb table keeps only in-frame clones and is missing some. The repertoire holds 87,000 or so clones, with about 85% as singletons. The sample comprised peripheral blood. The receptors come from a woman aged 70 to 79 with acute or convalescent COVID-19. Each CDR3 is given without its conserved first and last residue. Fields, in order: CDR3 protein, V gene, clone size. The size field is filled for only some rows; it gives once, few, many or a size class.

cdr3_aa: ATRYGGTGNYGYT
v_call: TRBV7-9
clone_size: .

cdr3_aa: ASSNLGQINTEAF
v_call: TRBV27
clone_size: .

cdr3_aa: ASSLGQGGNEQF
v_call: TRBV5-4
clone_size: .

cdr3_aa: ASSSGRSGYT
v_call: TRBV28
clone_size: .

cdr3_aa: ASGSPTGGNTEAF
v_call: TRBV12-5
clone_size: .

cdr3_aa: ASSTPGLAAYEQY
v_call: TRBV2
clone_size: .

cdr3_aa: ASSLTPGDEQF
v_call: TRBV7-3
clone_size: few

cdr3_aa: ASSKTGEGEQF
v_call: TRBV7-9
clone_size: .

cdr3_aa: ATSDPVTNTGELF
v_call: TRBV24-1
clone_size: .

cdr3_aa: ASSTFTQGSSTNEKLF
v_call: TRBV19
clone_size: .

cdr3_aa: SVGTASRSVNEQF
v_call: TRBV29-1
clone_size: .

cdr3_aa: ASSQVGDSNQPQH
v_call: TRBV4-2
clone_size: .

cdr3_aa: ASSLSGNTEAF
v_call: TRBV4-2
clone_size: .

cdr3_aa: AIRRTGPQETQY
v_call: TRBV10-3
clone_size: .

cdr3_aa: ASSLLQGSSYGYT
v_call: TRBV27
clone_size: .

cdr3_aa: ASSLDPGYGYT
v_call: TRBV11-2
clone_size: once

cdr3_aa: ASSPRGTGLFSYT
v_call: TRBV18
clone_size: .

cdr3_aa: ASSTDRGNDEKLF
v_call: TRBV7-9
clone_size: .

cdr3_aa: AWSVGLSNEKLF
v_call: TRBV30
clone_size: .

cdr3_aa: ASRQGFDNSPLH
v_call: TRBV2
clone_size: .

cdr3_aa: ASSLGGYGYT
v_call: TRBV7-9
clone_size: .

cdr3_aa: ASSQDRGFSGNTIY
v_call: TRBV11-2
clone_size: .

cdr3_aa: ASSSYPEEEQY
v_call: TRBV6-2/TRBV6-3
clone_size: .

cdr3_aa: ASSHSSGGFNEQF
v_call: TRBV7-3
clone_size: .

cdr3_aa: ATSDSKNLAGTLTYNEQF
v_call: TRBV24-1
clone_size: once

cdr3_aa: ASSYLTGWTV
v_call: TRBV6-5
clone_size: .

cdr3_aa: ASSQESHRSRSPLH
v_call: TRBV3-1/TRBV3-2
clone_size: once

cdr3_aa: ASSRTGVGYT
v_call: TRBV3-1/TRBV3-2
clone_size: .

cdr3_aa: ASSYRGLGNTIY
v_call: TRBV5-6
clone_size: .

cdr3_aa: ASSSARGALEAF
v_call: TRBV5-8
clone_size: .

cdr3_aa: ATSDTRDRGADTQY
v_call: TRBV24-1
clone_size: .

cdr3_aa: ASSYSRQDGYT
v_call: TRBV6-6
clone_size: .

cdr3_aa: ATSDPLGPGNTIY
v_call: TRBV24-1
clone_size: .

cdr3_aa: ATSSSRMTLAKNIQY
v_call: TRBV15
clone_size: .

cdr3_aa: ASSETTGRGASGYT
v_call: TRBV2
clone_size: .

cdr3_aa: ASSPQKVDRTKNTEAF
v_call: TRBV18
clone_size: .

cdr3_aa: ASRKDSNTGELF
v_call: TRBV2
clone_size: .